These 5 T cell receptor beta chains were all obtained from the same sample, sequenced in a study of blood T cell repertoires in COVID-19. TCRdb's table, derived via immunoSEQ multiplex PCR, lists solely in-frame clones and lacks some. The table includes some 300,000 clones, about 88% detected once. Sequenced material: peripheral blood. Receptor source: an older woman with COVID-19, enrolled during active disease.

V gene TRBV12-5 combines with J gene TRBJ1-3; TRBD1 aligns across 9 bases. CDR3 length: 18 residues. The germline V gene encodes CDR1 LGHNT and CDR2 FRNRAP. V lost 0 bases to trimming and J lost 3 bases; unmatched junction nucleotides: 9. Here the CDR3 DNA reads TGTGCTAGTGGTTTGGTACTCTGGGGACAGGGCAGTGGAAACACCATATATTTT. Translating it yields CASGLVLWGQGSGNTIYF.

This chain connects TRBV15 to TRBJ1-6, with a weak D call TRBD1 (5 bases). There are 16 residues in the CDR3. With 3 bases removed from V and 8 bases from J, the gap between germline ends came to 17 bases. CDR1 is LNHNV, CDR2 YYDKDF, per germline (reference sequence). This CDR3 reads CATSSLLTPQDSPLHF. The CDR3 DNA follows: TGTGCCACCAGCAGCCTACTTACTCCACAGGATTCACCCCTCCACTTT. Supplemented by reference TRBV15 and TRBJ1-6, the full variable domain reads DAMVIQNPRYQVTQFGKPVTLSCSQTLNHNVMYWYQQKSSQAPKLLFHYYDKDFNNEADTPDNFQSRRPNTSFCFLDIRSPGLGDTAMYLCATSSLLTPQDSPLHFGNGTRLTVT.

The chain links TRBV14 to TRBJ2-5; TRBD2 agrees at 8 bases. The CDR3 covers 15 residues. V was pared by 4 bases and J by 5 bases, with 9 bases of the junction left unmatched. CDR1 SGHDN and CDR2 FVKESK come from the germline V gene. The CDR3 reads CASSPVRGGGETQYF. The CDR3 DNA is TGTGCCAGCAGCCCTGTCCGGGGGGGCGGTGAGACCCAGTACTTC.

This clone was seen more than once but under ten times. The CDR3 is CASSQEVPQGAGKNIQYF. The CDR3 DNA follows: TGCGCCAGCAGCCAAGAGGTTCCACAGGGGGCAGGCAAAAACATTCAGTACTTC. V usage is TRBV4-3 and J usage is TRBJ2-4, with 9 bases aligning to TRBD1. The CDR3 is 18 residues long. From germline, CDR1 is LGHNA and CDR2 YSLEER. Losses at the gene ends were 0 bases for V and 3 bases for J; bases not matched to a gene: 9.

In this sample, this clone turned up a few times. The chain employs TRBV7-9 and TRBJ2-7; D remains ambiguous. The germline gives CDR1 SEHNR, CDR2 FQNEAQ (reference sequence). Deletions cut 5 bases from V and 6 bases from J, with 14 bases between. The length of the CDR3 is 13 residues. In nucleotides, the CDR3 is TGTGCCAGCAGCCCGGAAGGAGTAGCCGAGCAGTACTTC. As protein: CASSPEGVAEQYF.